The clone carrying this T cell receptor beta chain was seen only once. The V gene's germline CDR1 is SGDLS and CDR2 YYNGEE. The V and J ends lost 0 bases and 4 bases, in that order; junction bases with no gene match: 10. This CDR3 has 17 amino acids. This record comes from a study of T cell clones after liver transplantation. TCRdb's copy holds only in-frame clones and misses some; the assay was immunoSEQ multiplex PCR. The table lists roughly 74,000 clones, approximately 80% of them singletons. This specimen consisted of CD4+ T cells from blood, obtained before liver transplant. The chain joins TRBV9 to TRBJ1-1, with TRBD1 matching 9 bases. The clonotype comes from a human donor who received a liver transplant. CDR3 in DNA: TGTGCCAGCAGCGTAGCCGGCGTGGGGACAGGGATCACTGAAGCTTTCTTT. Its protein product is CASSVAGVGTGITEAFF.